This T cell receptor beta chain came from a study of T cells after yellow fever vaccination. This clonotype was seen repeatedly, ten times or more. Its antigen is undetermined. The CDR3 length is 14 residues. Per germline, CDR1 SGDLS and CDR2 YYNGEE. Trimming pared 0 bases from V and 8 bases from J, leaving 14 bases between. Study outcomes and limitations: Re-detected after boosting: most primary clones, 95% to 98% of CD4 and 88% of CD8.

Synthesis of TCR cDNA relied on 5'RACE template switching, which attached a universal primer site and UMIs. From the 5' RACE reads, TCRdb called clonotypes with MiXCR, one entry per CDR3 protein. Of about 260,000 distinct CDR3 sequences in the sample, approximately 3.6% were seen once. The gene calls are TRBV9 and TRBJ1-1; D gene uncertain. Sample: PBMCs, taken 15 days after the yellow fever booster vaccination. The sequence was collected from a man between 18 and 35 years old who received the YFV17D yellow fever vaccine. The CDR3 DNA reads TGTGCCAGCAGCGTAGGAGGCCCGATCAAGGAAGCTTTCTTT. Amino acid sequence: CASSVGGPIKEAFF.